These 28 T cell receptor beta chains were sequenced from one sample in a study of patients and donors after allogeneic stem cell transplantation. TCRdb fed the RT-PCR reads into MiXCR, producing one record per CDR3 protein. The profile covers fewer than 12,000 distinct CDR3 sequences, with about 20% appearing a single time and about half taken by the ten largest. The sequencing sample was made of blood, either unsorted or a sorted T cell fraction (not recorded which). Source of these receptors: a human donor who was either an allogeneic HSCT recipient or a stem cell or donor lymphocyte infusion donor (not recorded which). It is not recorded whose cells these are; they may come from a transplant donor.

This clonotype was counted a few times. The chain links TRBV12-3 or TRBV12-4 to TRBJ2-5; D call uncertain. V was clipped by 5 bases and J by 1 base, with 8 bases between them. There are 13 residues in the CDR3. The CDR3 here is CASSRYSQETQYF. The DNA for the CDR3 is TGTGCCAGCAGTCGCTACAGCCAAGAGACCCAGTACTTC.

The chain is built from TRBV27 and TRBJ2-3; D call uncertain. Germline CDR1 and CDR2: MNHEY and SMNVEV (reference sequence). The CDR3 loop spans 15 amino acids. Trimming removed 3 bases at V and 4 bases at J, with 14 bases between. Here the CDR3 reads CASSFTIGMPDTQYF. The CDR3 nucleotides are TGTGCCAGCAGTTTTACTATTGGGATGCCAGATACGCAGTATTTT.

The CDR3 DNA reads as TGTGCCAGCAGCTTGCGGACAGACACAAACTATGGCTACACCTTC. Amino acid sequence: CASSLRTDTNYGYTF. The V gene is TRBV5-5, the J gene TRBJ1-2; TRBD1 is a possible D gene (6 bases). Looked up from germline, CDR1 is SGHKS and CDR2 is YYEKEE (reference sequence). Trimming pared 1 base from V and 2 bases from J, leaving 12 bases between. The CDR3 length is 15 residues.

J is TRBJ1-2 and V is TRBV4-3; no clear D. The V gene lost 2 bases and the J gene lost 2 bases, with 18 bases spanning the gap. Germline lookup yields CDR1 LGHNA and CDR2 YSLEER. The CDR3 runs 17 residues. The CDR3 DNA sequence: TGCGCCAGCAGCCAAACAAGAGGCAGACTGCACAACTATGGCTACACCTTC. This encodes CASSQTRGRLHNYGYTF.

This clonotype came up once. The chain has TRBV9 and TRBJ1-1, with D hard to call. The CDR3 runs to 14 residues. Germline assignment: CDR1 SGDLS and CDR2 YYNGEE. V lost 1 base to trimming and J lost 6 bases, with 13 bases between them. The CDR3 loop is CASSVLGREAEAFF. CDR3 DNA sequence: TGTGCCAGCAGCGTATTGGGGAGAGAGGCTGAAGCTTTCTTT.

This clonotype was detected ten times or more. The rearrangement links TRBV7-9 to TRBJ1-1; 8 bases are shared with TRBD1. The CDR3 runs 14 residues. The trim removed 0 bases at V and 10 bases at J, leaving 7 bases unmatched. The germline gives CDR1 SEHNR, CDR2 FQNEAQ (reference sequence). The CDR3 is CASSLAQGARGAFF. CDR3 bases: TGTGCCAGCAGCTTAGCCCAGGGGGCGCGTGGAGCTTTCTTT.

This clonotype has just a few counts. The J gene is TRBJ1-2, the V gene TRBV12-3 or TRBV12-4; 7 positions match TRBD1. The CDR3 is 13 amino acids. The V segment lost 6 bases and the J segment 8 bases; nucleotides outside the gene matches: 9. The chain's CDR3 is CASSSRQGTGYTF. CDR3 DNA sequence: TGTGCCAGCAGCTCTCGACAGGGTACGGGCTACACCTTC.

This clonotype turned up a few times. The chain links TRBV11-2 to TRBJ2-1, with 8 bases lining up with TRBD2. J gave up 8 bases and V 5 bases, and 11 bases lay outside the gene matches. Germline CDR1 and CDR2: SGHAT and FQNNGV. This CDR3 comprises 15 residues. The CDR3 DNA is TGTGCCAGCAGCGACGGCGGGGCGGGGGGAGATGAGCAGTTCTTC. It encodes CASSDGGAGGDEQFF.

The rearrangement links TRBV7-2 to TRBJ2-3; D ambiguous. The germline V gene has CDR1 SGHTA and CDR2 FQGNSA. This CDR3 is built from 15 residues. The V gene lost 7 bases and the J gene lost 2 bases, with 16 bases spanning the gap. CDR3: CASTPNTGNTDTQYF. In DNA form, the CDR3 reads TGTGCCAGCACCCCAAATACTGGTAACACAGATACGCAGTATTTT.

This chain connects TRBV5-1 to TRBJ1-1, with a weak D call TRBD1 (5 bases). There are 16 residues in the CDR3. With 4 bases removed from V and 2 bases from J, the gap between germline ends came to 18 bases. Germline V gene sequence: CDR1 SGHRS, CDR2 YFSETQ. This chain's CDR3 is CASSGQLGQGNTEAFF. Written as DNA, the CDR3 is TGCGCCAGCAGCGGGCAGCTCGGCCAGGGCAACACTGAAGCTTTCTTT.

This clonotype was seen only a few times. The chain combines TRBV5-1 with TRBJ2-1; either TRBD1 or TRBD2 may fit D (6 bases each). CDR1 and CDR2 (germline): SGHRS, YFSETQ. There are 16 residues in the CDR3. The ends were cut back, 2 bases at V and 2 bases at J, with 14 bases in the middle. CDR3: CASSLVGGGTYNEQFF. In DNA, the CDR3 is TGCGCCAGCAGCTTAGTTGGGGGCGGGACCTACAATGAGCAGTTCTTC.

This chain uses TRBV6-1 with TRBJ2-7; 8 nucleotides align to TRBD1. From germline, CDR1 is MNHNS and CDR2 SASEGT. Germline trimming cut 2 bases from V and 1 base from J; bases unmatched to any gene: 4. The length of the CDR3 is 15 residues. The CDR3: CASSETGTGSYEQYF. The CDR3 bases are TGTGCCAGCAGTGAAACCGGGACAGGATCCTACGAGCAGTACTTC.

This clonotype was observed at least ten times. The chain uses TRBV10-3 and TRBJ2-7, with 7 bases that match TRBD2. The CDR3 has 14 amino acids. The trim removed 5 bases at V and 5 bases at J, leaving 9 bases unmatched. CDR1 ENHRY and CDR2 SYGVKD come from the germline V gene. CDR3 residues: CAISLGLESHEQYF. In nucleotides, the CDR3 is TGTGCCATCAGTTTAGGACTAGAGAGCCACGAGCAGTACTTC.

This clonotype turned up a few times. The V call is TRBV12-5, the J call TRBJ1-6; the D is unclear. V lost 5 bases and J 7 bases, leaving 9 bases between the germline ends. Germline CDR1 is LGHNT and CDR2 is FRNRAP. This CDR3 has 13 residues. The CDR3 loop is CASGPDGNSPLHF. Written as DNA, the CDR3 is TGTGCTAGTGGTCCCGACGGAAATTCACCCCTCCACTTT.

The V gene is TRBV11-2, the J gene TRBJ2-3, with 12 bases lining up with TRBD2. CDR3 size: 18 residues. V was pared by 5 bases and J by 2 bases, with 11 bases of the junction left unmatched. Germline CDR1 is SGHAT and CDR2 is FQNNGV. Here the CDR3 reads CASSRNPSGGAVTDTQYF. The CDR3 coding sequence is TGTGCCAGCAGCCGGAACCCTAGCGGGGGGGCCGTCACAGATACGCAGTATTTT. The full variable domain, its missing parts supplied by reference TRBV11-2 and TRBJ2-3, is EAGVAQSPRYKIIEKRQSVAFWCNPISGHATLYWYQQILGQGPKLLIQFQNNGVVDDSQLPKDRFSAERLKGVDSTLKIQPAKLEDSAVYLCASSRNPSGGAVTDTQYFGPGTRLTVL.

This clonotype turned up a few times. The chain couples TRBV7-3 to TRBJ2-1, with D maybe TRBD2 (6 bases). CDR3 length equals 16 residues. V was cut by 5 bases and J by 3 bases, with 17 bases left in between. The germline gives CDR1 SGHTA, CDR2 FQGTGA. CDR3 sequence reads: CASSVTLTGDYNEQFF. In DNA form, the CDR3 reads TGTGCCAGCAGCGTCACGTTAACGGGGGACTACAATGAGCAGTTCTTC.

The sample holds many counts of this clonotype. This rearrangement joins TRBV7-2 to TRBJ2-2, with D unclear. V gave up 3 bases and J gave up 8 bases, with 7 bases separating them. CDR3 length: 12 amino acids. The germline V gene encodes CDR1 SGHTA and CDR2 FQGNSA. The CDR3 sequence is CASSFSMGELFF. DNA of the CDR3: TGTGCCAGCAGCTTTTCGATGGGGGAGCTGTTTTTT.

This clonotype was counted between two and nine times. This chain connects TRBV3-1 to TRBJ1-6; D is perhaps TRBD1 (5 bases). CDR3 length equals 14 residues. With 0 bases removed from V and 9 bases from J, the gap between germline ends came to 9 bases. Germline CDR1 reads LGHDT; CDR2 reads YNNKEL (reference sequence). This CDR3 is CASSQDGTSSPLHF. In nucleotides, the CDR3 is TGTGCCAGCAGCCAAGACGGGACTTCTTCACCCCTCCACTTT.

The CDR3, as DNA: TGTGCCAGCAGCCGGACAGGCGGGTACACGCAGTATTTT. Amino acids: CASSRTGGYTQYF. The chain links TRBV11-2 to TRBJ2-3; 7 bases agree with TRBD1. The V and J ends lost 5 bases and 9 bases, in that order; junction bases with no gene match: 8. CDR3 length: 13 amino acids. Germline loops: CDR1 SGHAT, CDR2 FQNNGV. Variable domain in full (rest from reference TRBV11-2 and TRBJ2-3): EAGVAQSPRYKIIEKRQSVAFWCNPISGHATLYWYQQILGQGPKLLIQFQNNGVVDDSQLPKDRFSAERLKGVDSTLKIQPAKLEDSAVYLCASSRTGGYTQYFGPGTRLTVL.

This chain joins TRBV18 and TRBJ1-1; D is perhaps TRBD1 (6 bases). Trimming pared 3 bases from V and 3 bases from J, leaving 14 bases between. The length of the CDR3 is 15 residues. CDR1 is KGHSH and CDR2 is LQKENI in the germline V gene. The CDR3 loop reads CASSPLTGEDTEAFF. In nucleotides, the CDR3 is TGTGCCAGCTCACCGTTGACAGGCGAGGACACTGAAGCTTTCTTT.

The chain employs TRBV6-2 or TRBV6-3 and TRBJ2-5; TRBD1 matches at 9 bases. The CDR3 contains 15 residues. The germline V gene encodes CDR1 MNHEY and CDR2 SVGEGT. V lost 6 bases, J lost 3 bases, and 8 bases stayed unmatched. CDR3 region: CASSPGTGSKETQYF. The CDR3 nucleotides read TGTGCCAGCAGCCCCGGGACAGGGAGTAAAGAGACCCAGTACTTC.

The chain uses TRBV3-1 and TRBJ2-1, with unresolved D. The CDR3 runs 14 residues. Trimming removed 3 bases from V and 0 bases from J, with 6 bases in between. Germline V CDR1 and CDR2: LGHDT, YNNKEL (reference sequence). The CDR3 nucleotides read TGTGCCAGCAGCCATGGGCCCTCCTACAATGAGCAGTTCTTC. This codes for CASSHGPSYNEQFF.

This clonotype has a count of ten or more. V gene TRBV27 combines with J gene TRBJ1-2; D is ambiguous. Germline assignment: CDR1 MNHEY and CDR2 SMNVEV (reference sequence). This CDR3 has 17 amino acids. V lost 4 bases and J lost 8, with 26 bases in between. The CDR3 coding sequence is TGTGCCAGCAGTTCTATATCCCTCGGCTACTACAAAACGGGCTACACCTTC. Translated: CASSSISLGYYKTGYTF.

This clonotype was detected ten times or more. The chain carries TRBV5-1 and TRBJ2-5; 10 positions agree with TRBD2. The V segment lost 2 bases and the J segment 6 bases; nucleotides outside the gene matches: 7. Germline lookup yields CDR1 SGHRS and CDR2 YFSETQ. The CDR3 is 15 residues long. Here the CDR3 reads CASSFRTSGDQTQYF. CDR3 in DNA: TGCGCCAGCAGCTTTAGGACTAGCGGAGACCAGACCCAGTACTTC.

This clonotype was seen ten or more times. This chain connects TRBV11-2 to TRBJ1-3, with a tentative D call TRBD1 (5 bases). Germline V gene sequence: CDR1 SGHAT, CDR2 FQNNGV. The CDR3 has 15 amino acids. V dropped 5 bases and J dropped 2 bases, with 13 bases sitting between them. In DNA form, the CDR3 reads TGTGCCAGCAGCCTCGGGGCGGGTACTGGAAACACCATATATTTT. Translating gives CASSLGAGTGNTIYF. Using reference TRBV11-2 and TRBJ1-3 for the parts outside the CDR3, the full variable domain is EAGVAQSPRYKIIEKRQSVAFWCNPISGHATLYWYQQILGQGPKLLIQFQNNGVVDDSQLPKDRFSAERLKGVDSTLKIQPAKLEDSAVYLCASSLGAGTGNTIYFGEGSWLTVV.

The rearrangement uses TRBV7-2 and TRBJ1-3; D unresolved. CDR3 length equals 14 residues. Germline V gene sequence: CDR1 SGHTA, CDR2 FQGNSA. Trimming removed 8 bases at V and 2 bases at J, with 13 bases between. Written as DNA, the CDR3 is TGTGCCAGCGGCCCTCGGGTTACTGGAAACACCATATATTTT. Protein: CASGPRVTGNTIYF.

This clonotype was observed a few times. The V call is TRBV5-1, the J call TRBJ1-1; weak D call: TRBD1 (6 bases). CDR3 length: 14 amino acids. Between the trimmed V and J ends, which lost 0 bases and 9 bases, there was a span of 15 bases. Germline V gives CDR1 SGHRS, CDR2 YFSETQ. The CDR3 coding sequence is TGCGCCAGCAGCTTGGTTGCGGGGGGGGCGCAAGCTTTCTTT. This encodes CASSLVAGGAQAFF.

This clonotype ranks as medium-sized. The V and J genes are TRBV12-3 or TRBV12-4 and TRBJ1-5; no firm D call. V dropped 3 bases and J dropped 6 bases, with 6 bases sitting between them. This CDR3 has 12 amino acids. The CDR3: CASSFGGQPQHF. The CDR3 coding sequence is TGTGCCAGCAGTTTTGGAGGTCAGCCCCAGCATTTT.